Below are 8 T cell receptor beta chains sequenced from a single sample in a study of blood T cell repertoires in COVID-19. Here immunoSEQ multiplex PCR was the method, and the copy in TCRdb shows in-frame clones only, minus some. This sample has roughly 260,000 clones, with about nine tenths found just once. Sequenced input: peripheral blood. The receptors shown here come from a woman in her 50s who had recovered from COVID-19.

This rearrangement joins TRBV11-2 to TRBJ2-1; no clear D gene. The length of the CDR3 is 12 residues. CDR1 and CDR2 from the germline V gene are SGHAT and FQNNGV. V was trimmed by 2 bases and J by 8 bases, leaving 7 bases between them. The CDR3 loop is CASSLIYDEQFF. The CDR3, as DNA: TGTGCCAGCAGCTTAATCTATGATGAGCAGTTCTTC.

The chain links TRBV5-6 to TRBJ2-5, with 14 bases that match TRBD2. CDR1 is SGHDT, CDR2 YYEEEE, per germline. The V gene end was trimmed by 3 bases and the J gene end by 3 bases; junction bases not matched to a gene: 13. CDR3 length equals 19 residues. Here the CDR3 reads CASSSIGLAGGPREETQYF. The CDR3 DNA follows: TGTGCCAGCAGCTCAATAGGACTAGCGGGAGGCCCACGAGAAGAGACCCAGTACTTC. Filled out from reference TRBV5-6 and TRBJ2-5, the complete variable domain reads DAGVTQSPTHLIKTRGQQVTLRCSPKSGHDTVSWYQQALGQGPQFIFQYYEEEERQRGNFPDRFSGHQFPNYSSELNVNALLLGDSALYLCASSSIGLAGGPREETQYFGPGTRLLVL.

V and J are TRBV6-5 and TRBJ1-3; D remains ambiguous. Deletions cut 7 bases from V and 4 bases from J, with 14 bases between. The CDR3 totals 14 residues. Germline V gene data show CDR1 as MNHEY and CDR2 as SVGAGI. The CDR3 coding sequence is TGTGCCAGCAATCCTTCCCTTATCGGAAACACCATATATTTT. This gives the protein CASNPSLIGNTIYF.

The rearrangement links TRBV5-6 to TRBJ2-7; possible D gene TRBD2, 5 bases. Trimming took 3 bases from V and 3 from J, leaving 16 bases between them. The germline CDR1 and CDR2 sequences are SGHDT and YYEEEE. The CDR3 has 15 amino acids. This CDR3 reads CASSSYLGRGYEQYF. The CDR3 DNA reads TGTGCCAGCAGCTCCTATTTAGGACGGGGCTACGAGCAGTACTTC.

This clone appeared a single time. The V and J genes are TRBV2 and TRBJ2-3, with 7 nucleotides matching TRBD1. The V and J ends lost 11 bases and 4 bases, in that order; junction bases with no gene match: 9. The V gene's germline CDR1 is SNHLY and CDR2 FYNNEI. The CDR3 is 13 amino acids. Here the CDR3 reads CASQDRIADTQYF. CDR3 coding DNA: TGTGCCTCTCAGGACAGGATCGCAGATACGCAGTATTTT.

V gene TRBV5-6 combines with J gene TRBJ1-1; the D gene is possibly TRBD1 (5 bases). Germline loops: CDR1 SGHDT, CDR2 YYEEEE. The CDR3 runs 14 residues. Trimming took off 3 bases at V and 5 bases at J, with 14 bases between the two ends. CDR3 protein: CASSSPLKGTEAFF. The CDR3 DNA reads as TGTGCCAGCAGCTCCCCGTTGAAGGGGACTGAAGCTTTCTTT.

This chain links TRBV6-2 or TRBV6-3 with TRBJ2-5; 11 bases fit TRBD2. Germline CDR1 is MNHEY and CDR2 is SVGEGT. This CDR3 is 14 amino acids long. The junction had 4 bases not matched to a gene; V was cut back by 5 bases and J by 5 bases. The CDR3 protein is CASSTSGSFETQYF. The CDR3 nucleotides are TGTGCCAGCAGTACTAGCGGGAGTTTCGAGACCCAGTACTTC.

The chain combines TRBV7-2 with TRBJ1-5, with D uncertain. The V end lost 0 bases, the J end lost 5 bases, and 5 bases lay between the germline ends. CDR3 length: 13 amino acids. The V gene's germline CDR1 is SGHTA and CDR2 FQGNSA. The CDR3: CASSLASYQPQHF. The CDR3 DNA sequence: TGTGCCAGCAGCTTAGCGAGTTATCAGCCCCAGCATTTT.